The rows below give T cell receptor beta chains drawn from one sample of a study of breast tumors, draining lymph nodes, adjacent tissues. TCRdb re-analysed the multiplex PCR reads in MiXCR, keeping a single row per CDR3 protein. The sample holds approximately 250,000 distinct CDR3 sequences; around 35% are singletons and the top ten take roughly 3.5%. The sequenced material came from axillary lymph node tissue. The receptors come from a female donor with breast cancer. Some clones in this sample may be carry-over from other donors' samples. Each CDR3 is given with its conserved first and last residue. A D gene is named only where the DNA matches it firmly. Size is stated for part of the rows, as once, few or many counts, or as a class when the clone is expanded.

j_gene,d_gene,abundance,v_gene,CDR3nt,CDR3aa
TRBJ2-3,NA,many,TRBV15,TGTGCCACCAGCCTGGGCACAGATACGCAGTATTTT,CATSLGTDTQYF
TRBJ2-1,NA,many,TRBV9,TGTGCCAGCGACGTGGGGCGGGGTAACGAGCAGTTCTTC,CASDVGRGNEQFF
TRBJ2-5,TRBD2,many,TRBV7-2,TGTGCCAGCAGCCTCTCTAGCGGGGGGCCACTAATACAGTACTTC,CASSLSSGGPLIQYF
TRBJ2-2,TRBD1,few,TRBV6-2/TRBV6-3,TGTGCCAGCAGTTGGACCTTGACAGGGTACACCGGGGAGCTGTTTTTT,CASSWTLTGYTGELFF
TRBJ2-6,TRBD2,NA,TRBV6-6,TGTGCCAGCAGTCACTGGCGGGGGACCGGGGCCAACGTCCTGACTTTC,CASSHWRGTGANVLTF
TRBJ1-6,TRBD1,many,TRBV30,TGTGCCTGGAGTAAAACAGGGGGCACGACCTATAATTCACCCCTCCACTTT,CAWSKTGGTTYNSPLHF
TRBJ2-1,NA,many,TRBV7-3,TGTGCCAGCAGCTTAAGTCGAGTGGGTAAGCAGTTCTTC,CASSLSRVGKQFF
TRBJ1-3,NA,many,TRBV12-3/TRBV12-4,TGTGCCAGCAGTTTAGATCCGGGGGTCTCTGGAAACACCATATATTTT,CASSLDPGVSGNTIYF
TRBJ2-7,TRBD2,many,TRBV18,TGTGCCAGCTCACCTCAGGGCGGGGGGCAGGGTGAGCAGTACTTC,CASSPQGGGQGEQYF
TRBJ2-2,NA,NA,TRBV24-1,TGTGCCACCAGATATGACACCGGGGAGCTGTTTTTT,CATRYDTGELFF
TRBJ2-7,TRBD1,NA,TRBV2,TGTGCCAGCAGTCCCACAGGGGTGGGTAACGAGCAGTACTTC,CASSPTGVGNEQYF
TRBJ2-5,TRBD2,many,TRBV9,TGTGCCAGCAGCGTAATCGGGGGGGGGCAAGAGACCCAGTACTTC,CASSVIGGGQETQYF
TRBJ2-2,NA,many,TRBV29-1,TGCAGCGTTGGGTTGGGCACCGGGGAGCTGTTTTTT,CSVGLGTGELFF
TRBJ1-1,NA,NA,TRBV9,TGTGCCAGCAGCCCTGGGCATGTGAACACTGAAGCTTTCTTT,CASSPGHVNTEAFF
TRBJ1-2,TRBD1,few,TRBV28,TGTGCCAGCAGTAGGGCCGGACAGGCGAATATCTATGGCTACACCTTC,CASSRAGQANIYGYTF
TRBJ2-3,NA,NA,TRBV7-9,TGTGCCAGCAGCTTGGGGCAGGCCTCGCGGACCGGGGATACGCAGTATTTT,CASSLGQASRTGDTQYF
TRBJ2-7,NA,many,TRBV5-1,TGCGCCAGCAGCTTGACCGGAGACACCTCCTACGAGCAGTACTTC,CASSLTGDTSYEQYF
TRBJ2-7,TRBD2,many,TRBV20-1,TGCAGTGCTGATCGACTAGCGGGAGGCCTTACCTACGAGCAGTACTTC,CSADRLAGGLTYEQYF
TRBJ1-3,NA,NA,TRBV6-1,TGTGCCAGCAGTGTACAGGGTTTCTCTGGAAACACCATATATTTT,CASSVQGFSGNTIYF
TRBJ2-7,NA,once,TRBV24-1,TGTGCCACCAAACTCCGGAGGTTTTTCTCCTACGAGCAGTACTTC,CATKLRRFFSYEQYF
TRBJ1-2,TRBD1,many,TRBV2,TGTGCCAGCAGTGAACCGGGACAGGGGCTTAACTATGGCTACACCTTC,CASSEPGQGLNYGYTF
TRBJ1-4,NA,many,TRBV7-2,TGTGCCAGCAGCTTACGGGACCCTGGAACTAATGAAAAACTGTTTTTT,CASSLRDPGTNEKLFF
TRBJ2-1,NA,many,TRBV5-4,TGTGCCAGCAGCTTACCTAGCCCCAATGAGCAGTTCTTC,CASSLPSPNEQFF
TRBJ2-3,NA,few,TRBV6-1,TGTGCCAGCAGTCCCGGGACCCTTACAACGGATACGCAGTATTTT,CASSPGTLTTDTQYF
TRBJ1-2,TRBD1,NA,TRBV30,TGTGCCTGGCTAGAAAAGGGGGCTGATGGCTACACCTTC,CAWLEKGADGYTF
TRBJ2-2,TRBD1,many,TRBV19,TGTGCCAGTAGTATTGGGACAGCATACACCGGGGAGCTGTTTTTT,CASSIGTAYTGELFF
TRBJ1-2,TRBD1,NA,TRBV6-4,TGTGCCAGCAGTGACTCGGGCGCGACAGGGAATGGCTACACCTTC,CASSDSGATGNGYTF
TRBJ1-2,TRBD1,many,TRBV5-1,TGCGCCAGCAGCGCCAAACAGGGGAACTATGGCTACACCTTC,CASSAKQGNYGYTF
TRBJ1-5,NA,many,TRBV24-1,TGTGCCACCAGTGATGTGGGCCAGCCCCAGCATTTT,CATSDVGQPQHF
TRBJ2-5,NA,NA,TRBV7-2,NA,CASSFYICSARVAGGAETQYF
TRBJ2-5,TRBD2,NA,TRBV27,TGTGCCAGCAGTCCGATAGCGGGACAAGAGACCCAGTACTTC,CASSPIAGQETQYF
TRBJ1-6,TRBD1,NA,TRBV30,TGTGCCTGGAGTGACAGGGGTAATTCACCCCTCCACTTT,CAWSDRGNSPLHF
TRBJ2-2,NA,many,TRBV5-8,TGTGCCAGCAGCTTGGCCCAGAACACCGGGGAGCTGTTTTTT,CASSLAQNTGELFF
TRBJ2-2,NA,many,TRBV7-2,TGTGCCAGCAGCTTATTTGCGACGACTTTCACCGGGGAGCTGTTTTTT,CASSLFATTFTGELFF
TRBJ2-3,TRBD1,NA,TRBV2,TGTGCCAGCAGTGATAGGGACAGATCTAGCACAGATACGCAGTATTTT,CASSDRDRSSTDTQYF
TRBJ2-5,NA,NA,TRBV6-4,TGTGCCAGCTATCGAGCGGGTGAGACCCAGTACTTC,CASYRAGETQYF
TRBJ1-4,NA,few,TRBV2,TGTGCCAGCAGTTTCTTCAGTGGACTGTTTTTT,CASSFFSGLFF
TRBJ2-1,NA,many,TRBV20-1,TGCAGTGCTACCGGGGCGGGGAACTCCTACAATGAGCAGTTCTTC,CSATGAGNSYNEQFF
TRBJ1-1,NA,few,TRBV2,TGTGCCAGCACTCGCGGGGCAGGGGTTACTGAAGCTTTCTTT,CASTRGAGVTEAFF
TRBJ2-1,TRBD1,NA,TRBV28,TGTGCCAGCACCCTGGACAGGACCAGCTTTTATGAGCAGCTCTTC,CASTLDRTSFYEQLF
TRBJ1-6,NA,many,TRBV9,TGTGCCAGCAGCGTAGAACAGATAGCTTCACCCCTCCACTTT,CASSVEQIASPLHF
TRBJ2-1,NA,few,TRBV5-8,TGTGCCAGCAGCTTGGTTTGGGGTATGAATGAGCAGTTCTTC,CASSLVWGMNEQFF